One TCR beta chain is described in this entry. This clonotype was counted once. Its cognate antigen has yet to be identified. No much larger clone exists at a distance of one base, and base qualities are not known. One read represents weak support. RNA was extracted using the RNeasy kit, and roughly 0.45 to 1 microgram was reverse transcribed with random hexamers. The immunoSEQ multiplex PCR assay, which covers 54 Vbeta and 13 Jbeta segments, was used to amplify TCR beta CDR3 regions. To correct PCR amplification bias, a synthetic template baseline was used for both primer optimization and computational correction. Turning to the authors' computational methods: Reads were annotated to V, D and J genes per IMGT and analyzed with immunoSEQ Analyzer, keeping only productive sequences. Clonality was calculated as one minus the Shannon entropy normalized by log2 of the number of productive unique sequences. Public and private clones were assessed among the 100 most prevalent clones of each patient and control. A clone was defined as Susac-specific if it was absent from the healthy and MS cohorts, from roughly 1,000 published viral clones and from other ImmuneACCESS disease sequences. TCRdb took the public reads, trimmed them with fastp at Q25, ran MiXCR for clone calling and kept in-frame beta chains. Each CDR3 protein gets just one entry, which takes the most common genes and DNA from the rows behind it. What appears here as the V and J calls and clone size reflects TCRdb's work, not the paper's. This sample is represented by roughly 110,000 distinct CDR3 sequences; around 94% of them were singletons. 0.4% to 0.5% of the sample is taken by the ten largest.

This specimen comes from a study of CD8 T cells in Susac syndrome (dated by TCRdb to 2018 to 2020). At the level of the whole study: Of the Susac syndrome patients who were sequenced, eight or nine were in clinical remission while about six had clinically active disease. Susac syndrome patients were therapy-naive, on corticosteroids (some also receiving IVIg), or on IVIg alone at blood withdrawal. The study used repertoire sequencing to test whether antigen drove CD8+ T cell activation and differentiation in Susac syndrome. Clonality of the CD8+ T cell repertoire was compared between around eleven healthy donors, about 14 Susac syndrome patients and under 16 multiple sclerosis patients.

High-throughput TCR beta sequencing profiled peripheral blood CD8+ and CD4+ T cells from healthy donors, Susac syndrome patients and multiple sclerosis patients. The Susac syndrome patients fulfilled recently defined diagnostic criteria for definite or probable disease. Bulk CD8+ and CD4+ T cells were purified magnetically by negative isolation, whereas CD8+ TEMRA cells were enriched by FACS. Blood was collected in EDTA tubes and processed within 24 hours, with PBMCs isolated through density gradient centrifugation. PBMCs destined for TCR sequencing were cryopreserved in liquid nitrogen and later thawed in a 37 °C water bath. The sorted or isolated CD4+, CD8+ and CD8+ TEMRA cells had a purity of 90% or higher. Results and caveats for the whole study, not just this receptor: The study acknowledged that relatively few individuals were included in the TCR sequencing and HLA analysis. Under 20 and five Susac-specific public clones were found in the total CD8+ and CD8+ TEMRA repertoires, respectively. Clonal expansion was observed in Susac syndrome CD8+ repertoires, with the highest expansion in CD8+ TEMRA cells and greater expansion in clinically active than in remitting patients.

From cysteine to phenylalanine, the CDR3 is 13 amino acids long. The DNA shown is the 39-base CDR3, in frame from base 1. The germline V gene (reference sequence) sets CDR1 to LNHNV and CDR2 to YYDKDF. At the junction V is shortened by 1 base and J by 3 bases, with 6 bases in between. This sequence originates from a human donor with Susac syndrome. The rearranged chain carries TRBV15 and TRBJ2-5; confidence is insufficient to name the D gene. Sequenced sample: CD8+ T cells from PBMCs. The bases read TGTGCCACCAGCAGAGTCGTTGAAGAGACCCAGTACTTC. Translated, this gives CATSRVVEETQYF.